Included here is one TCR beta chain sequence, with context. The germline V gene has CDR1 SGHDT and CDR2 YYEEEE. The CDR3 loop spans 18 amino acids. With V trimmed by 2 bases and J by 0 bases, 13 bases remained unmatched. The data were obtained in a study of T cells after yellow fever vaccination. MiXCR was run by TCRdb on the 5' RACE reads, yielding one entry per CDR3 protein. The table shows some 670,000 distinct CDR3 sequences, with 9% to 15% occurring only once. This receptor was obtained from a man aged 25-45 years who received the YFV17D yellow fever vaccine. Sequenced material: PBMCs, taken on the day of the yellow fever booster vaccination. The chain carries TRBV5-6 and TRBJ2-7; 8 nucleotides match TRBD2. The CDR3, as DNA: TGTGCCAGCAGCTTCCGGAATAGCGGGATTAAGAGCTCCTACGAGCAGTACTTC. Its protein product is CASSFRNSGIKSSYEQYF.